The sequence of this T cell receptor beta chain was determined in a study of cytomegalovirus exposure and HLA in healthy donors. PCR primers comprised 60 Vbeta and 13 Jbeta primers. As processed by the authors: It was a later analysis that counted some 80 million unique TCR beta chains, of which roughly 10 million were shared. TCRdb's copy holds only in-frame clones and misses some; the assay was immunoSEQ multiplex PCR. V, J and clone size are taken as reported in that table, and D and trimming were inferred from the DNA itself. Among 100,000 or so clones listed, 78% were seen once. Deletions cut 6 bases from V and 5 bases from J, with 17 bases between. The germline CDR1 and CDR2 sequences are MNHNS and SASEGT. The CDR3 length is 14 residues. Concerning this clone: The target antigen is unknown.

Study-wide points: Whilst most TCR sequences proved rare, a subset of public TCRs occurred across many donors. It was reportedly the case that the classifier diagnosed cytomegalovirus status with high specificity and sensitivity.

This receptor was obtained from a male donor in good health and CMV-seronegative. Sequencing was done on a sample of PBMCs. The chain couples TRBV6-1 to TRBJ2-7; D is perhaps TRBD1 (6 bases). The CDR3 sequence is CASRFGQTLDEQYF. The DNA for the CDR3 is TGTGCCAGCAGGTTCGGACAGACATTAGACGAGCAGTACTTC.